The entry that follows covers one T cell receptor beta chain sequence. Which antigen it targets is not known. No base quality values were provided; no much bigger clone lies one nucleotide off. The cysteine opens and the phenylalanine closes a CDR3 of 20 amino acids. Here the CDR3 DNA is all that survives: 60 bases in frame from base 1. The germline V gene (reference sequence) specifies SEHNR as CDR1 and FQNEAQ as CDR2. The germline V and J ends show losses of 5 bases and 0 bases respectively, and no gene match explains 20 bases of the junction. The data originate from a study of naive and memory T cell subsets (dated by TCRdb to about 2017). With regard to the full study: The figure summarizing these samples reported roughly 10 blood donors, 7 tuberculin skin test biopsies and 3 saline control biopsies. PCR2 was typically performed as a SYBR Green qPCR that was stopped at a set threshold, although end-point PCR (roughly 6 cycles) could be used instead for low-input samples.

Overall results and qualifications from the work: The potential sensitivity of the RNA-based method to TCR transcript changes with T cell activation and differentiation was acknowledged.

Using 3' ligation of a UMI-containing oligonucleotide to TCR cDNA, the study laid out a robust and sensitive protocol to amplify, sequence and analyze TCRs. For whole blood analysis, roughly 2.4 ml of peripheral blood was drawn from adult healthy volunteers into Tempus tubes, and RNA was extracted according to the manufacturer's instructions. Total RNA was used without cell sorting and was treated with RQ1 DNase before reverse transcription, with a target input of about 1 to 1,100 ng. Skin biopsy and whole blood libraries were made to test pipeline robustness in samples where T cells form a minority population. The method behind the library was 5' RACE. The ligated cDNA was amplified in four rounds of PCR with nested alpha and beta constant region primers together with the SP2 primer. For the blood and skin samples, reverse transcription of TCR RNA was done with SuperScript IV along with alpha and beta constant region primers. Using T4 RNA ligase 1, an oligonucleotide carrying both the Illumina SP2 primer and a UMI was ligated onto the 3' end of the cDNA. The 12-nucleotide UMI was composed of two random hexamers separated by an eight-base spacer, which was included to prevent hairpin formation. TCR alpha and beta chain libraries were processed separately from the second PCR onward, with dual indexing for multiplexing. After pooling, the indexed libraries were analyzed by capillary electrophoresis and sequenced on either an Illumina MiSeq or NextSeq. PhiX DNA at roughly 4.5-7.5% was added to the libraries to raise base diversity and improve cluster recognition. Per the authors' processing: Demultiplexor pulled UMIs out of read 2, joined the UMIs with the TCR sequence from read 1, and separated reads according to sample indices. V and J genes and V-J junctions were identified by Decombinator, and each TCR was assigned a five-part identifier that included V and J deletions. Collapsinator used UMIs to correct sequencing errors and PCR amplification heterogeneity, yielding UMI-based abundance per TCR. CDR3Translator converted identifiers to nucleotide sequence, translated to amino acids, and extracted CDR3 regions using terminal motifs. After normalization to the amount of input RNA, error-corrected alpha and beta TCR counts from blood and skin were compared. The public reads were reanalyzed by TCRdb: fastp trimming at Q25, MiXCR alignment, in-frame beta chains only. Each entry is one CDR3 protein sequence, shown with its most common DNA and genes. The V and J calls and clone size come from TCRdb's table, not from the authors' own analysis. This sample is represented by fewer than 40,000 distinct CDR3 sequences; approximately 15% of them were singletons. In total, the top ten clones hold around 2.5% of the sample.

The source is a female donor in good health. The rearrangement joined TRBV7-9 to TRBJ2-7, and TRBD1 matches 9 of the central bases. The nucleotide sequence is given as TGTGCCAGCAGCCTCCCGAAAGATTTCCCGGGACAGGGAGTCTCCTACGAGCAGTACTTC. The resulting protein is CASSLPKDFPGQGVSYEQYF. With the portions outside the CDR3 filled from the reference TRBV7-9 and TRBJ2-7 genes, the complete variable region becomes DTGVSQNPRHKITKRGQNVTFRCDPISEHNRLYWYRQTLGQGPEFLTYFQNEAQLEKSRLLSDRFSAERPKGSFSTLEIQRTEQGDSAMYLCASSLPKDFPGQGVSYEQYFGPGTRLTVT.